The source of this TCR beta chain is a study of human T cells and chemical hapten exposure. Across the whole study: Read at 6 days, the patch tests placed 0.01% DPC on the upper back.

Overall study findings and caveats: With regard to DPC sensitization, TCRs above 1 in 1000 frequency did not change.

This clonotype was seen at least ten times. Its cognate antigen is unknown. Time point here: pre-sensitization, week 0. The treatment: therapeutic diphenylcyclopropenone sensitization with weekly scalp DPC. Looked up from germline, CDR1 is WSHSY and CDR2 is SAAADI. Between the trimmed V and J ends, which lost 7 bases and 1 base, there was a span of 10 bases. This CDR3 is built from 13 residues. Unique molecular identifiers were attached to individual cDNA molecules within the library. TCRdb re-analysed the RACE reads in MiXCR, keeping a single row per CDR3 protein. The table has 38,000 or so distinct CDR3 sequences, 6.5% to 8% seen once.

This chain connects TRBV10-2 to TRBJ1-1; the D gene is possibly TRBD1 (5 bases). Sequences were derived from whole blood, sampled in connection with sensitization to the hapten diphenylcyclopropenone (DPC). This TCR was sampled from a woman in her forties or fifties with alopecia areata. Some clones in this sample may be carry-over from other donors' samples. The DNA for the CDR3 is TGCGCCAGCATGGGGGTGGCGAACACTGAAGCTTTCTTT. It specifies CASMGVANTEAFF.